The entry below gives a single TCR beta chain sequence along with its context. Here immunoSEQ multiplex PCR was the method, and the copy in TCRdb shows in-frame clones only, minus some. The sample lists about 50,000 clones, roughly 91% occurring once. The data are from a study of T cell changes during pregnancy in multiple sclerosis. Source: CD4+ T cells from peripheral blood mononuclear cells, taken after pregnancy. The source of this sequence is a female donor in good health, enrolled as a control in a pregnancy study.

The CDR3 DNA follows: TGTGCCAGCAGTGCATCGGCCGGGACAGGAACAAACTATGGCTACACCTTC. Translated, it gives CASSASAGTGTNYGYTF. The chain couples TRBV27 to TRBJ1-2; 8 nucleotides agree with TRBD1. CDR3 length equals 17 residues. The ends lost 5 bases at V and 2 bases at J; junction bases unmatched: 13. CDR1 and CDR2 (germline): MNHEY, SMNVEV (reference sequence).